This is a list of T cell receptor beta chains from one sample in a study of CD8 T cells in ankylosing spondylitis. TCRdb re-called the 5' RACE reads with MiXCR, one entry per CDR3 protein. The sample carries around 30,000 distinct CDR3 sequences, 14% recorded once. The material sequenced was blood. These receptors were taken from a male donor with ankylosing spondylitis or in good health (not recorded which). CDR3s include the opening cysteine and the closing phenylalanine or tryptophan. D genes are given only for firm matches. Clone sizes are given selectively: once, few, many, or a class where the clone is expanded.

v_gene	j_gene	d_gene	abundance	CDR3aa	CDR3nt
TRBV5-5	TRBJ2-2	TRBD1	few	CASSGQGATGELFF	TGTGCCAGCAGCGGACAGGGAGCCACCGGGGAGCTGTTTTTT
TRBV10-3	TRBJ2-2	TRBD1	few	CAISESTGGYTGELFF	TGTGCCATCAGTGAGTCGACAGGGGGCTACACCGGGGAGCTGTTTTTT
TRBV5-6	TRBJ2-1	TRBD2	NA	CATRTSGRSSYNEQFF	TGTGCCACCCGGACTAGCGGGAGGAGCTCCTACAATGAGCAGTTCTTC
TRBV29-1	TRBJ2-4	TRBD2	NA	CSVDDSGTKNIQYF	TGCAGCGTTGACGACAGCGGGACCAAAAACATTCAGTACTTC
TRBV28	TRBJ2-1	NA	few	CASSLSFFEQFF	TGTGCCAGCAGTCTCTCCTTTTTTGAGCAGTTCTTC
TRBV4-1	TRBJ1-5	NA	NA	CASSQRIGNQPQHF	TGCGCCAGCAGCCAAAGGATAGGCAATCAGCCCCAGCATTTT
TRBV29-1	TRBJ2-1	NA	few	CSVNWSYNEQFF	TGCAGCGTAAACTGGTCGTACAATGAGCAGTTCTTC
TRBV27	TRBJ2-7	NA	NA	CASSLNSVTYEQYF	TGTGCCAGCAGTCTCAATAGCGTCACCTACGAGCAGTACTTC
TRBV7-2	TRBJ2-5	NA	NA	CASSLAGSGGETQYF	TGTGCCAGCAGCTTAGCCGGGTCAGGGGGGGAGACCCAGTACTTC
TRBV28	TRBJ2-2	TRBD2	few	CASLAGVGELFF	TGTGCCAGCCTAGCGGGGGTCGGGGAGCTGTTTTTT
TRBV12-3/TRBV12-4	TRBJ1-1	NA	NA	CASSLRGDAFF	TGTGCCAGCAGTTTGAGGGGGGATGCTTTCTTT
TRBV5-1	TRBJ1-2	NA	NA	CASSLSGDYGYTF	TGCGCCAGCAGCTTGTCAGGGGACTATGGCTACACCTTC
TRBV7-9	TRBJ1-5	NA	few	CASSPTGLGNQPQHF	TGTGCCAGCAGCCCTACGGGTCTTGGCAATCAGCCCCAGCATTTT
TRBV6-5	TRBJ2-2	NA	NA	CASSYLPRGGGPGELFF	TGTGCCAGCAGTTACCTCCCCCGGGGAGGGGGCCCCGGGGAGCTGTTTTTT
TRBV6-2/TRBV6-3	TRBJ2-1	NA	few	CASSFGFYEQFF	TGTGCCAGCAGTTTTGGTTTCTATGAGCAGTTCTTC
TRBV11-2	TRBJ2-5	TRBD2	NA	CASSLVRGNQETQYF	TGTGCCAGCAGCTTAGTGCGGGGGAACCAAGAGACCCAGTACTTC
TRBV4-3	TRBJ2-1	NA	few	CASSQGLGSPGVGFEQFF	TGCGCCAGCAGCCAAGGTTTAGGCAGTCCGGGGGTAGGGTTTGAGCAGTTCTTC
TRBV12-3/TRBV12-4	TRBJ1-1	NA	NA	CASRPPQGTTEAFF	TGTGCCAGCAGACCCCCACAGGGAACAACTGAAGCTTTCTTT
TRBV7-2	TRBJ2-7	NA	few	CASSLPVDLGQYF	TGTGCCAGCAGCTTACCCGTAGATTTAGGGCAGTACTTC
TRBV28	TRBJ2-3	NA	NA	CASSFLTGTDTQYF	TGTGCCAGCAGCTTCTTGACAGGCACAGATACGCAGTATTTT
TRBV12-3/TRBV12-4	TRBJ2-3	TRBD2	NA	CASSLGSGGADTQYF	TGTGCCAGCAGTTTAGGAAGCGGGGGGGCTGATACGCAGTATTTT
TRBV10-3	TRBJ2-2	NA	NA	CAIKDTGELFF	TGTGCCATCAAAGACACCGGGGAGCTGTTTTTT
TRBV20-1	TRBJ1-4	NA	few	CSALHRAENEKLFF	TGCAGTGCCTTACACCGGGCGGAGAATGAAAAACTGTTTTTT
TRBV11-2	TRBJ2-3	NA	few	CASSRPEDTQYF	TGTGCCAGCAGCCGTCCAGAGGATACGCAGTATTTT
TRBV5-1	TRBJ2-2	TRBD1	few	CASSDRATTGELFF	TGCGCCAGCAGCGACAGGGCGACCACCGGGGAGCTGTTTTTT
TRBV12-3/TRBV12-4	TRBJ1-1	NA	NA	CASSLSGTEAFF	TGTGCCAGCAGTTTATCGGGTACTGAAGCTTTCTTT
TRBV20-1	TRBJ2-1	NA	once	CSARAGVDEQFF	TGCAGTGCCCGGGCAGGGGTGGACGAGCAGTTCTTC
TRBV28	TRBJ1-1	NA	NA	CASNAQARATEAFF	TGTGCCAGCAACGCACAGGCGAGGGCCACTGAAGCTTTCTTT
TRBV5-5	TRBJ2-1	TRBD1	few	CASSRDSTYNEQFF	TGTGCCAGCAGCCGGGACAGCACTTACAATGAGCAGTTCTTC
TRBV29-1	TRBJ2-2	NA	few	CSAGEFTGELFF	TGCAGCGCGGGGGAGTTCACGGGGGAGCTGTTTTTT
TRBV20-1	TRBJ2-3	TRBD1	many	CSARRGGVSTDTQYF	TGCAGTGCCAGACGAGGGGGCGTCAGCACAGATACGCAGTATTTT
TRBV4-3	TRBJ2-2	TRBD1	NA	CASSPRTTGDATGELFF	TGCGCCAGCAGCCCAAGAACGACAGGGGACGCCACCGGGGAGCTGTTTTTT
TRBV20-1	TRBJ1-4	NA	few	CSAKDSELPADEKLFF	TGCAGTGCTAAGGACAGTGAACTTCCAGCAGATGAAAAACTGTTTTTT
TRBV6-5	TRBJ2-3	NA	NA	CASSKLAVVNGDTQYF	TGTGCCAGCAGTAAGCTAGCAGTGGTAAATGGGGATACGCAGTATTTT
TRBV6-2/TRBV6-3	TRBJ2-7	NA	NA	CASSYTSPLYEQYF	TGTGCCAGCAGTTACACATCGCCCCTCTACGAGCAGTACTTC
TRBV28	TRBJ1-4	TRBD1	NA	CASSLGTDRGSGREKLFF	TGTGCCAGCAGTTTGGGGACGGACAGGGGGTCAGGAAGGGAAAAACTGTTTTTT
TRBV3-1	TRBJ2-2	TRBD1	many	CASSQRQGTGELFF	TGTGCCAGCAGCCAGCGACAGGGGACCGGGGAGCTGTTTTTT
TRBV30	TRBJ2-1	NA	few	CAWSVASYAEQFF	TGTGCCTGGAGTGTGGCTAGTTATGCTGAGCAGTTCTTC
TRBV12-3/TRBV12-4	TRBJ1-5	NA	NA	CASRRGNQPQHF	TGTGCCAGCAGAAGGGGCAATCAGCCCCAGCATTTT
TRBV4-2	TRBJ2-1	NA	once	CASSQGGIEQFF	TGTGCCAGCAGCCAAGGGGGCATTGAGCAGTTCTTC
TRBV7-2	TRBJ2-7	TRBD2	NA	CASSSPGGTEQYF	TGTGCCAGCAGCTCCCCGGGGGGGACCGAGCAGTACTTC